Listed below are T cell receptor beta chains from one sample, sequenced in a study of blood T cell repertoires in COVID-19. Sequencing was performed with immunoSEQ multiplex PCR; in TCRdb, only in-frame clones are kept and a portion is missing. The table includes roughly 170,000 clones, over 75% detected once. Sample: PBMCs or T cells enriched from blood (not recorded which). These receptors were collected from a woman in her forties with acute COVID-19. Each CDR3 is given with its conserved first and last residue. The D gene is left open where the match is weak. Expanded clones are given a class, and other clones once, few, many or no size at all.

CDR3 protein: CSASMGLAGEEQYF
CDR3 DNA: TGCAGTGCTAGTATGGGACTAGCGGGAGAGGAGCAGTACTTC
J gene: TRBJ2-7
clone size: .
D gene: TRBD2
V gene: TRBV20-1

CDR3 protein: CASTPTGTGYNQPQHF
CDR3 DNA: TGTGCCAGTACCCCCACCGGGACAGGGTATAATCAGCCCCAGCATTTT
J gene: TRBJ1-5
clone size: .
D gene: TRBD1
V gene: TRBV19

CDR3 protein: CASSGTRGSDTQYF
CDR3 DNA: TGTGCCAGTTCCGGGACTCGGGGGTCAGATACGCAGTATTTT
J gene: TRBJ2-3
clone size: .
D gene: .
V gene: TRBV19

CDR3 protein: CASSRDSSSYNEQFF
CDR3 DNA: TGTGCCAGCAGCCGGGACTCCAGCTCCTACAATGAGCAGTTCTTC
J gene: TRBJ2-1
clone size: .
D gene: .
V gene: TRBV6-5

CDR3 protein: CASSSEGANYGYTF
CDR3 DNA: TGTGCCAGTAGTAGTGAGGGAGCTAACTATGGCTACACCTTC
J gene: TRBJ1-2
clone size: .
D gene: .
V gene: TRBV19

CDR3 protein: CASRDSLNTEAFF
CDR3 DNA: TGTGCCAGCAGGGACAGCTTGAACACTGAAGCTTTCTTT
J gene: TRBJ1-1
clone size: .
D gene: .
V gene: TRBV6-5

CDR3 protein: CASRQGRTPLHF
CDR3 DNA: TGTGCCAGCAGGCAGGGTCGGACACCCCTCCACTTT
J gene: TRBJ1-6
clone size: .
D gene: .
V gene: TRBV12-3/TRBV12-4

CDR3 protein: CASSLDTNQPQHF
CDR3 DNA: TGCGCCAGCAGCTTGGACACCAATCAGCCCCAGCATTTT
J gene: TRBJ1-5
clone size: .
D gene: .
V gene: TRBV5-1

CDR3 protein: CASSLSRQAKNIQYF
CDR3 DNA: TGTGCCAGCAGTTTATCGCGGCAGGCCAAAAACATTCAGTACTTC
J gene: TRBJ2-4
clone size: .
D gene: .
V gene: TRBV27

CDR3 protein: CASSMGLAVYNEQFF
CDR3 DNA: TGCGCCAGCAGCATGGGACTAGCGGTTTACAATGAGCAGTTCTTC
J gene: TRBJ2-1
clone size: .
D gene: TRBD2
V gene: TRBV5-1

CDR3 protein: CASSLGLPLKVETQYF
CDR3 DNA: TGCGCCAGCAGCTTGGGTCTCCCCCTAAAAGTCGAGACCCAGTACTTC
J gene: TRBJ2-5
clone size: .
D gene: .
V gene: TRBV5-1

CDR3 protein: CASSSWTGAVYGYTF
CDR3 DNA: TGTGCCAGCAGCTCGTGGACAGGGGCAGTCTATGGCTACACCTTC
J gene: TRBJ1-2
clone size: .
D gene: TRBD1
V gene: TRBV5-6

CDR3 protein: CASSADRRGTPQHF
CDR3 DNA: TGTGCCAGCAGCGCTGACAGGCGAGGGACGCCCCAGCATTTT
J gene: TRBJ1-5
clone size: .
D gene: .
V gene: TRBV5-4

CDR3 protein: CSALLEWSSYEQYF
CDR3 DNA: TGCAGCGCCCTGCTGGAATGGAGCTCCTACGAGCAGTACTTC
J gene: TRBJ2-7
clone size: .
D gene: .
V gene: TRBV29-1

CDR3 protein: CASSQNSGSPLHF
CDR3 DNA: TGTGCCAGCAGCCAAAACAGCGGTTCACCCCTCCACTTT
J gene: TRBJ1-6
clone size: few
D gene: .
V gene: TRBV7-3

CDR3 protein: CASSQGDRVTGELFF
CDR3 DNA: TGCGCCAGCAGCCAGGGGGACAGGGTCACCGGGGAGCTGTTTTTT
J gene: TRBJ2-2
clone size: .
D gene: TRBD1
V gene: TRBV4-1

CDR3 protein: CASSPLTGGGQPQHF
CDR3 DNA: TGTGCCAGCAGTCCGCTGACAGGGGGAGGGCAGCCCCAGCATTTT
J gene: TRBJ1-5
clone size: many
D gene: TRBD1
V gene: TRBV27

CDR3 protein: CASAGATLYGYTF
CDR3 DNA: TGTGCCAGCGCAGGGGCGACCCTCTATGGCTACACCTTC
J gene: TRBJ1-2
clone size: .
D gene: .
V gene: TRBV9

CDR3 protein: CSASRGTSVRQPYEQYF
CDR3 DNA: TGCAGTGCTAGTCGTGGGACTAGCGTTCGACAGCCCTACGAGCAGTACTTC
J gene: TRBJ2-7
clone size: .
D gene: TRBD2
V gene: TRBV20-1

CDR3 protein: CASSIVEGPAQPQHF
CDR3 DNA: TGTGCCAGTAGTATAGTGGAGGGCCCCGCACAGCCCCAGCATTTT
J gene: TRBJ1-5
clone size: .
D gene: .
V gene: TRBV19

CDR3 protein: CASSLNRGKSTEAFF
CDR3 DNA: TGTGCCAGCAGCCTCAACAGGGGTAAGAGCACTGAAGCTTTCTTT
J gene: TRBJ1-1
clone size: once
D gene: TRBD1
V gene: TRBV14

CDR3 protein: CASSHMTGRNNSPLHF
CDR3 DNA: TGTGCCAGCAGCCACATGACAGGGAGAAATAATTCACCCCTCCACTTT
J gene: TRBJ1-6
clone size: .
D gene: TRBD1
V gene: TRBV3-1/TRBV3-2

CDR3 protein: CASSKTGAGTEAFF
CDR3 DNA: TGTGCCAGCAGTAAGACAGGGGCTGGTACTGAAGCTTTCTTT
J gene: TRBJ1-1
clone size: .
D gene: TRBD1
V gene: TRBV6-5

CDR3 protein: CASSLAAASGTFEQFF
CDR3 DNA: TGTGCCAGCAGCTTGGCCGCGGCTAGCGGGACTTTTGAGCAGTTCTTC
J gene: TRBJ2-1
clone size: once
D gene: TRBD2
V gene: TRBV5-4

CDR3 protein: CASRVAGARSNEQFF
CDR3 DNA: TGCGCCAGCAGGGTAGCGGGAGCAAGAAGCAATGAGCAGTTCTTC
J gene: TRBJ2-1
clone size: .
D gene: TRBD2
V gene: TRBV10-2

CDR3 protein: CASSIAWLDNEQFF
CDR3 DNA: TGCGCCAGCAGCATCGCTTGGTTAGACAATGAGCAGTTCTTC
J gene: TRBJ2-1
clone size: .
D gene: .
V gene: TRBV5-1

CDR3 protein: CASSQTGGLNTEAFF
CDR3 DNA: TGTGCCAGCAGCCAGACAGGGGGGTTGAACACTGAAGCTTTCTTT
J gene: TRBJ1-1
clone size: .
D gene: TRBD1
V gene: TRBV5-4

CDR3 protein: CASSLTGQAFYNEQFF
CDR3 DNA: TGTGCCAGCAGCTTGACGGGACAGGCTTTCTACAATGAGCAGTTCTTC
J gene: TRBJ2-1
clone size: .
D gene: TRBD1
V gene: TRBV5-5

CDR3 protein: CASSLPTSAGWNEQFF
CDR3 DNA: TGTGCCAGCAGCCTTCCGACTAGCGCGGGGTGGAATGAGCAGTTCTTC
J gene: TRBJ2-1
clone size: .
D gene: TRBD2
V gene: TRBV5-6

CDR3 protein: CASSTSGSTDTQYF
CDR3 DNA: TGTGCCAGCAGTACTAGCGGAAGCACAGATACGCAGTATTTT
J gene: TRBJ2-3
clone size: once
D gene: TRBD2
V gene: TRBV2

CDR3 protein: CASSIVAGASEQYF
CDR3 DNA: TGTGCCAGTAGTATAGTAGCGGGAGCCAGCGAGCAGTACTTC
J gene: TRBJ2-7
clone size: .
D gene: TRBD2
V gene: TRBV19

CDR3 protein: CASRSTGDTTNEKLFF
CDR3 DNA: TGTGCCAGCAGGTCGACAGGGGATACGACTAATGAAAAACTGTTTTTT
J gene: TRBJ1-4
clone size: .
D gene: TRBD1
V gene: TRBV28

CDR3 protein: CASSPDRAGYTF
CDR3 DNA: TGTGCCAGCAGTCCGGACAGGGCGGGCTACACCTTC
J gene: TRBJ1-2
clone size: .
D gene: TRBD1
V gene: TRBV27

CDR3 protein: CASSIGTGYNEQFF
CDR3 DNA: TGTGCCAGTAGTATAGGGACTGGATACAATGAGCAGTTCTTC
J gene: TRBJ2-1
clone size: .
D gene: .
V gene: TRBV19

CDR3 protein: CASSERRGQSRSTGELFF
CDR3 DNA: TGTGCCAGCAGTGAAAGGCGTGGACAGTCCCGGTCCACCGGGGAGCTGTTTTTT
J gene: TRBJ2-2
clone size: few
D gene: .
V gene: TRBV6-1

CDR3 protein: CASSEWASGSLYNEQFF
CDR3 DNA: TGTGCCAGCAGTGAATGGGCTAGCGGGAGTCTCTACAATGAGCAGTTCTTC
J gene: TRBJ2-1
clone size: .
D gene: TRBD2
V gene: TRBV2

CDR3 protein: CASCRGSGANVLTF
CDR3 DNA: TGTGCCAGCTGCCGAGGGTCTGGGGCCAACGTCCTGACTTTC
J gene: TRBJ2-6
clone size: .
D gene: .
V gene: TRBV11-1

CDR3 protein: CAISERTGSNQPQHF
CDR3 DNA: TGTGCCATCAGTGAGCGGACAGGTAGCAATCAGCCCCAGCATTTT
J gene: TRBJ1-5
clone size: .
D gene: TRBD1
V gene: TRBV10-3

CDR3 protein: CASSLFAGDYTGELFF
CDR3 DNA: TGCGCCAGCAGCTTGTTTGCGGGAGACTACACCGGGGAGCTGTTTTTT
J gene: TRBJ2-2
clone size: once
D gene: TRBD2
V gene: TRBV5-1

CDR3 protein: CASRPIDTPRNYGYTF
CDR3 DNA: TGTGCCAGCAGGCCCATCGACACCCCCCGAAACTATGGCTACACCTTC
J gene: TRBJ1-2
clone size: .
D gene: .
V gene: TRBV28

CDR3 protein: CASSERGGRRPYSEKLFF
CDR3 DNA: TGTGCCAGCAGTGAACGGGGGGGACGCCGGCCCTATTCTGAAAAACTGTTTTTT
J gene: TRBJ1-4
clone size: once
D gene: .
V gene: TRBV6-1

CDR3 protein: CASSPLAGGGTGELFF
CDR3 DNA: TGTGCCAGCTCACCTCTAGCGGGAGGAGGCACCGGGGAGCTGTTTTTT
J gene: TRBJ2-2
clone size: .
D gene: TRBD2
V gene: TRBV18

CDR3 protein: CASSPSGEKLFF
CDR3 DNA: TGTGCCAGCAGCCCCTCGGGGGAAAAACTGTTTTTT
J gene: TRBJ1-4
clone size: once
D gene: .
V gene: TRBV11-2